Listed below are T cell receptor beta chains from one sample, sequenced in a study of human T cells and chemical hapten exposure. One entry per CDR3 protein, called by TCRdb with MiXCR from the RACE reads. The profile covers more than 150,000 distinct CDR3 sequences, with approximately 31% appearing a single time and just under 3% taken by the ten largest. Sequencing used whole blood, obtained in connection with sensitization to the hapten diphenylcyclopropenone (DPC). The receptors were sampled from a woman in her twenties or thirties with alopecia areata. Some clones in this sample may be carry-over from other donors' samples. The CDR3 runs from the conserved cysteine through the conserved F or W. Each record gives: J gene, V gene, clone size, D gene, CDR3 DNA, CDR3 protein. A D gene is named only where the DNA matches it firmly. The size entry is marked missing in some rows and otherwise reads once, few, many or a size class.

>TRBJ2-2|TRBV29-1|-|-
TGCAGCGTTGATCATAGGGGCACCGGGGAGCTGTTTTTT
CSVDHRGTGELFF
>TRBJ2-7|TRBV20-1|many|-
TGCAGTGGGGGGGACACCCCATACGAGCAGTACTTC
CSGGDTPYEQYF
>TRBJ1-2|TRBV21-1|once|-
TGTGCCAGCAGCAAAAAGATCGGGGGGCGGACGGGCTATGGCTACACCTTC
CASSKKIGGRTGYGYTF
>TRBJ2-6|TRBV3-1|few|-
TGTGCCAGCAGCCAAAAGGGTTACGGGGCCAACGTCCTGACTTTC
CASSQKGYGANVLTF
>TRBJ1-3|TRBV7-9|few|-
TGTGCCAGCAGCTTAGAGACTGGAAACACCATATATTTT
CASSLETGNTIYF
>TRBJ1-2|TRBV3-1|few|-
TGTGCCAGCAGCCAAGGAACCGGGACACGGGAGGGAGGCTACACCTTC
CASSQGTGTREGGYTF
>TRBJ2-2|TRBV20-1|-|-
TGCAGTGCTAGGATGGGGATGGCCGGGGAGCTGTTTTTT
CSARMGMAGELFF
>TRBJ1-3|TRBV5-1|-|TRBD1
TGCGCCAGTCGGACAGGCGCCAATTACACCATATATTTT
CASRTGANYTIYF
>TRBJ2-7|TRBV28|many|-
TGTGCCAGCAGTCAAGACGCCGGGACGATCCACGAGCAGTACTTC
CASSQDAGTIHEQYF
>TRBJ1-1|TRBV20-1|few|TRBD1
TGCAGTGCTAGAGATAGGGACAGGGGAAGCGTGAACACTGAAGCTTTCTTT
CSARDRDRGSVNTEAFF
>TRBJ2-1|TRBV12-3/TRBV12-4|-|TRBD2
TGTGCCAGCACCAAAGAGGGTCTAGCGGGGGTCTTTAGCTCCCACAATGAGCAGTTCTTC
CASTKEGLAGVFSSHNEQFF
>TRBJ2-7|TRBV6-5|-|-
TGTGCCAGCAGTTACTCGACTCCAGGGGTCAACGAGCAGTACTTC
CASSYSTPGVNEQYF
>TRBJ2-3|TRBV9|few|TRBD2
TGTGCCAGCAGCGTGGCGGGGGGGCAGACAGATACGCAGTATTTT
CASSVAGGQTDTQYF
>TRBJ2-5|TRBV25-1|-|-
TGTGCCAGCAGTATCCCGTTGGGGGGTGGAGAGACCCAGTACTTC
CASSIPLGGGETQYF
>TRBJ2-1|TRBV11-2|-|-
TGTGCCAGCAGCTTACTATTCCGTGGTGAGCAGTTCTTC
CASSLLFRGEQFF
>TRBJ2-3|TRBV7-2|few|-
TGTGCCAGCAGCTTAGTTCTGGGCACAGATACGCAGTATTTT
CASSLVLGTDTQYF
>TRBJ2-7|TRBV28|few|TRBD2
TGTGCCAGCAGTCCCCCGGGACTAGTTTCCTACGAGCAGTACTTC
CASSPPGLVSYEQYF
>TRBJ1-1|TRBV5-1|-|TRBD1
TGCGCCAGCAGGTCACAGGGGACTGAAGCTTTCTTT
CASRSQGTEAFF
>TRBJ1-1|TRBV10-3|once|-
TGTGCCATCAGGAGGAGAGACGGACTGAACACTGAAGCTTTCTTT
CAIRRRDGLNTEAFF
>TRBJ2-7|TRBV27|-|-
TGTGCCAGCAGAAGGGGGGGTTCCTCCGAGCAGTACTTC
CASRRGGSSEQYF
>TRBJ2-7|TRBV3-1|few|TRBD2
TGTGCCAGCAGCCAAAATTGGCTAGCGGGGGCCTCCTACGAGCAGTACTTC
CASSQNWLAGASYEQYF
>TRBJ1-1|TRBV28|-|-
TGTGCCAGCAGTTTGGGGGGCCCAAGGAGGGGACCGAACACTGAAGCTTTCTTT
CASSLGGPRRGPNTEAFF
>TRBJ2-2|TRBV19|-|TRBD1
TGTGCCAGTAGTATCCCCACAGGGGGCCGCACCGGGGAGCTGTTTTTT
CASSIPTGGRTGELFF
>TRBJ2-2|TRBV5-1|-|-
TGCGCCAGCAGCCCGTACGGGGTAAACACCGGGGAGCTGTTTTTT
CASSPYGVNTGELFF
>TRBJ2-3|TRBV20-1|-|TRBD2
TGCAGTGCTCGAAGCGGGGGGGGGGCAGATACGCAGTATTTT
CSARSGGGADTQYF
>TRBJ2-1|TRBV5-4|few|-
TGTGCCAGCAGCTTCTTTAATGAGCAGTTCTTC
CASSFFNEQFF
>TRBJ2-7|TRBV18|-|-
TGTGCCAGCTCGTACGGAGACTCCTACGAGCAGTACTTC
CASSYGDSYEQYF
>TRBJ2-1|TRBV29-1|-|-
TGCAGCGTTGACAGGGGTCACAATGAGCAGTTCTTC
CSVDRGHNEQFF
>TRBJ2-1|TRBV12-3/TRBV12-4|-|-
TGTGCCAGCAGTGCCTCGGGCAGACCCTACAATGAGCAGTTCTTC
CASSASGRPYNEQFF
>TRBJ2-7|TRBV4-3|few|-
TGCGCCAGCAGCCAAGATCGGACAGCCTCCTACGAGCAGTACTTC
CASSQDRTASYEQYF
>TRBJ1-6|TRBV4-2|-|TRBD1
TGTGCCAGCAGCCAAGGATTCCCGGGACAGGGTGGAAAAAGCTCACCCCTCCACTTT
CASSQGFPGQGGKSSPLHF
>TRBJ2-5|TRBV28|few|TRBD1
TGTGCCAGCAGTTTATTAGGGGCAGGGGGCATTGAGACCCAGTACTTC
CASSLLGAGGIETQYF